The 14 T cell receptor beta chains below all came from one sample that was sequenced in a study of control samples from healthy donors and cancer patients. The method was immunoSEQ multiplex PCR; TCRdb's version includes in-frame clones alone and lacks a portion of them. The sample records roughly 64,000 clones, approximately 90% being singletons. The sample comprised PBMCs. These receptors all come from a woman in her 50s with colorectal cancer.

The chain has TRBV6-1 and TRBJ2-7; TRBD2 matches 10 bases. This CDR3 contains 16 residues. Per the germline V gene, CDR1 is MNHNS and CDR2 is SASEGT. The J segment lost 3 bases and the V segment lost 0 bases, leaving 5 bases of the junction unmatched. The CDR3 sequence: CASSEARGLALYEQYF. The CDR3 coding sequence is TGTGCCAGCAGTGAAGCCAGGGGACTAGCGCTCTACGAGCAGTACTTC.

This clone came up once. The chain links TRBV4-1 to TRBJ2-1; D is unresolved. Trimming cost V 4 bases and J 1 base, with 8 bases left between them. CDR1 MGHRA and CDR2 YSYEKL come from the germline V gene. There are 14 residues in the CDR3. The CDR3 reads CASSPGLSYNEQFF. For the CDR3, the DNA is TGCGCCAGCAGCCCGGGTCTTTCCTACAATGAGCAGTTCTTC.

The V call is TRBV7-2, the J call TRBJ2-7; the match to TRBD2 covers 7 bases. Germline CDR1 reads SGHTA; CDR2 reads FQGNSA. V dropped 1 base and J dropped 2; count of bases not matched to a gene: 5. There are 15 residues in the CDR3. The CDR3 protein is CASSLGVAGTYEQYF. DNA of the CDR3: TGTGCCAGCAGCTTAGGGGTAGCGGGCACCTACGAGCAGTACTTC.

This clone came up a few times. The chain recombines TRBV5-1 with TRBJ2-2; 9 bases align to TRBD2. Trimming at V came to 4 bases and at J to 4 bases, leaving 8 bases not matched to a gene. The CDR3 covers 16 residues. Germline CDR1 is SGHRS and CDR2 is YFSETQ. In DNA form, the CDR3 reads TGCGCCAGCAGCCCGGGGGGACTAGCAGGCACCGGGGAGCTGTTTTTT. Its translation is CASSPGGLAGTGELFF.

The count of this clone is one. The chain has TRBV7-9 and TRBJ1-6; the D is unclear. Germline V gene sequence: CDR1 SEHNR, CDR2 FQNEAQ (reference sequence). Trimming removed 4 bases at V and 1 base at J, with 17 bases between. The CDR3 sequence is 18 residues long. In DNA form, the CDR3 reads TGTGCCAGCAGCTCCGATAGAGGCCTACGTTCCTATAATTCACCCCTCCACTTT. It is translated as CASSSDRGLRSYNSPLHF.

The rearrangement joins TRBV29-1 to TRBJ2-2; no definite D call. CDR1 is SQVTM, CDR2 ANQGSEA, per germline. Between the trimmed V and J ends, which lost 5 bases and 4 bases, there was a span of 17 bases. This CDR3 spans 15 amino acids. CDR3 sequence reads: CSVSGPGGSTGELFF. In DNA, the CDR3 is TGCAGCGTTTCTGGGCCAGGTGGAAGCACCGGGGAGCTGTTTTTT.

This chain links TRBV6-8 with TRBJ1-5, with D uncertain. Germline assignment: CDR1 MNHGY and CDR2 SAAAGT. The CDR3 consists of 13 residues. Trimming removed 8 bases at V and 0 bases at J, with 8 bases between. The CDR3 loop reads CASPTDSNQPQHF. The CDR3 nucleotides read TGTGCCAGCCCAACAGATAGCAATCAGCCCCAGCATTTT.

The chain uses TRBV11-2 and TRBJ2-7; 7 bases line up with TRBD1. Germline V lookup: CDR1 SGHAT, CDR2 FQNNGV. The CDR3 consists of 15 residues. V lost 1 base to trimming and J lost 2 bases; unmatched junction nucleotides: 5. The CDR3 DNA reads TGTGCCAGCAGCTTAGGAGGTACAGGGGCCTACGAGCAGTACTTC. Its protein product is CASSLGGTGAYEQYF.

This chain joins TRBV28 and TRBJ1-3; possible D gene TRBD1, 5 bases. V lost 3 bases and J 0 bases, leaving 9 bases between the germline ends. The germline V gene has CDR1 MDHEN and CDR2 SYDVKM. There are 15 residues in the CDR3. CDR3 DNA sequence: TGTGCCAGCAGTTTTCAGGGCATCTCTGGAAACACCATATATTTT. Protein: CASSFQGISGNTIYF.

The chain joins TRBV28 to TRBJ2-7; TRBD1 agrees at 12 bases. Per the germline V gene, CDR1 is MDHEN and CDR2 is SYDVKM. After removal of 5 bases from V and 5 bases from J, the junction contained 7 bases not matched to a gene. CDR3 length equals 15 residues. CDR3 coding DNA: TGTGCCAGCAGTACCCCGGGACAGGGGGCAAACGAGCAGTACTTC. This translates into CASSTPGQGANEQYF.

The chain joins TRBV5-1 to TRBJ1-6; D is possibly TRBD1 (6 bases). The CDR3 runs to 17 residues. In germline, CDR1 is SGHRS, CDR2 YFSETQ. The ends were cut back, 1 base at V and 4 bases at J, with 15 bases in the middle. CDR3 region: CASSLYGRGIYNSPLHF. Written as DNA, the CDR3 is TGCGCCAGCAGCTTGTATGGCAGGGGAATTTATAATTCACCCCTCCACTTT.

V is TRBV24-1 and J is TRBJ2-1; 7 bases match TRBD1. V lost 7 bases, J lost 5 bases, and 4 bases stayed unmatched. The CDR3 contains 13 residues. Looked up from germline, CDR1 is KGHDR and CDR2 is SFDVKD. CDR3 in amino acids: CATSGTDHNEQFF. CDR3 sequence (DNA): TGTGCCACCAGCGGGACAGACCACAATGAGCAGTTCTTC.

The gene calls are TRBV6-6 and TRBJ2-1; tentatively, D is TRBD1 (6 bases). V lost 6 bases, J lost 9 bases, and 12 bases lay in between. This CDR3 has 12 amino acids. Germline V gene sequence: CDR1 MNHNY, CDR2 SVGAGI (reference sequence). The DNA for the CDR3 is TGTGCCAGCAGCCTAGGGGGTGGTGAGCAGTTCTTC. Translation: CASSLGGGEQFF.

The chain combines TRBV7-2 with TRBJ2-3; D is possibly TRBD2 (6 bases). V lost 2 bases and J 0 bases, leaving 12 bases between the germline ends. The length of the CDR3 is 16 residues. CDR1 SGHTA and CDR2 FQGNSA come from the germline V gene. Written as DNA, the CDR3 is TGTGCCAGCAGCTTACAGGCGGGGCAGAGCACAGATACGCAGTATTTT. This sequence encodes CASSLQAGQSTDTQYF.